The 28 T cell receptor beta chains given below trace back to one sample, sequenced in a study of CD8 T cells in Susac syndrome (dated by TCRdb to the late 2010s). The library came from the immunoSEQ multiplex PCR assay. RNA was extracted using the RNeasy kit, and about 0.45 to 1 microgram was reverse transcribed with random hexamers. TCRdb trimmed the raw reads at Q25, called clones with MiXCR and kept productive beta chains. Rows with one shared CDR3 protein collapse into an entry with the most common genes and DNA. A total of about 250,000 distinct CDR3 sequences appear in this sample, just over 90% of them only once. About 0.07% of the sample rests with the top ten. The specimen sequenced was CD4+ T cells from PBMCs. The receptors derive from a human donor with multiple sclerosis.

This sequence joins TRBV10-3 and TRBJ2-3; D gene uncertain. The CDR3 runs 14 residues. From germline, CDR1 is ENHRY and CDR2 SYGVKD. The V gene lost 4 bases and the J gene lost 5 bases, with 13 bases spanning the gap. The CDR3 region has the DNA TGTGCCATCAGTGCAGCTCTCGGCGGAGATACGCAGTATTTT. Translating gives CAISAALGGDTQYF.

The chain uses TRBV27 and TRBJ2-7; possible D gene TRBD1, 8 bases. The CDR3 is 13 residues long. Trimming stripped 5 bases from V and 6 bases from J, with 14 bases between. Germline V gives CDR1 MNHEY, CDR2 SMNVEV (reference sequence). The CDR3 nucleotides are TGTGCCAGCAGTGCACACAGGGGGGGCGAGCAGTACGTC. It codes for CASSAHRGGEQYV.

This chain uses TRBV20-1 with TRBJ2-7, with 10 bases matching TRBD1. Germline lookup yields CDR1 DFQATT and CDR2 SNEGSKA (reference sequence). This CDR3 region has 15 residues. J lost 3 bases, V lost 5 bases, and 10 bases had no gene match. The CDR3 DNA reads TGCAGTGCTCCACCTCGGGACAGGGGTGTCTACGAGCAGTACTTC. Translated, it gives CSAPPRDRGVYEQYF.

The J gene is TRBJ2-1, the V gene TRBV12-3 or TRBV12-4; TRBD2 agrees at 12 bases. This CDR3 has 15 amino acids. Unmatched junction bases numbered 9, after V lost 5 bases and J lost 10 bases. CDR3 sequence reads: CASSPRLAGASEQFF. The CDR3 DNA sequence: TGTGCCAGCAGTCCCCGACTAGCGGGAGCATCCGAGCAGTTCTTC.

The chain has TRBV6-5 and TRBJ2-1; D gene uncertain. V lost 2 bases to trimming and J lost 9 bases, with 5 bases between them. Germline V lookup: CDR1 MNHEY, CDR2 SVGAGI. The CDR3 has 11 residues. The CDR3 coding sequence is TGTGCCAGCAGTTACGGGCCTGAGCAGTTCTTC. This encodes CASSYGPEQFF.

J is TRBJ2-3 and V is TRBV11-2; 8 positions agree with TRBD1. The CDR3 covers 16 residues. Germline V gene sequence: CDR1 SGHAT, CDR2 FQNNGV. With 5 bases clipped from V and 2 bases from J, the junction kept 9 bases outside the gene matches. The CDR3 loop reads CASSPLRTGNTDTQYF. In nucleotides, the CDR3 is TGTGCCAGCAGCCCCCTAAGGACAGGGAACACAGATACGCAGTATTTT.

The chain is built from TRBV11-2 and TRBJ2-2; D gene uncertain. The length of the CDR3 is 15 residues. CDR1 SGHAT and CDR2 FQNNGV come from the germline V gene. V was pared by 0 bases and J by 5 bases, with 10 bases between. The chain's CDR3 is CASSLDLGHTGELFF. The DNA for the CDR3 is TGTGCCAGCAGCTTAGATCTGGGCCATACCGGGGAGCTGTTTTTT.

This clonotype was seen once. The chain employs TRBV2 and TRBJ1-2; no definite D call. The V end lost 2 bases, the J end lost 8 bases, and 12 bases lay between the germline ends. Germline-derived CDR1 and CDR2 are SNHLY and FYNNEI. This CDR3 comprises 13 residues. CDR3 DNA sequence: TGTGCCAGCAGTGAAAGTAGGGAGGGCGGCTACACCTTC. Residues: CASSESREGGYTF.

The rearrangement links TRBV19 to TRBJ2-3; tentatively, D is TRBD1 or TRBD2 (5 bases each). Deletions cut 4 bases from V and 11 bases from J, with 19 bases between. Germline CDR1 LNHDA, CDR2 SQIVND (reference sequence). The CDR3 runs 14 residues. For the CDR3, the DNA is TGTGCCAGTAGTAACCCCGAGGCAGGGAGAAGGCAGTATTTT. Residues: CASSNPEAGRRQYF.

V gene TRBV4-2 combines with J gene TRBJ2-5; 11 bases are a match to TRBD2. V lost 4 bases and J lost 4; bases outside the gene matches: 11. The CDR3 is 17 amino acids. The germline CDR1 and CDR2 sequences are LGHNA and YNFKEQ. CDR3 in amino acids: CASSLGTSGTMGETQYF. In nucleotides, the CDR3 is TGTGCCAGCAGCCTCGGGACTAGCGGAACAATGGGAGAGACCCAGTACTTC.

The chain has TRBV19 and TRBJ1-5, with D possibly matching TRBD1 (5 bases). Looked up from germline, CDR1 is LNHDA and CDR2 is SQIVND (reference sequence). The CDR3 totals 15 residues. V was trimmed by 5 bases and J by 2 bases, leaving 13 bases between them. The DNA of the CDR3 is TGTGCCAGTAGTCCGGGGCGGCAGGGCAATCAGCCCCAGCATTTT. Protein sequence: CASSPGRQGNQPQHF.

The CDR3 region is CASSQRGASEAFF. The CDR3 nucleotides read TGTGCCAGCAGCCAACGGGGGGCTTCGGAAGCTTTCTTT. V and J are TRBV3-1 and TRBJ1-1; D perhaps matches TRBD1 (6 bases). The germline CDR1 and CDR2 sequences are LGHDT and YNNKEL (reference sequence). The CDR3 is 13 amino acids. Trimming pared 2 bases from V and 8 bases from J, leaving 12 bases between. The variable domain in full, with the rest retrieved from reference TRBV3-1 and TRBJ1-1, is DTAVSQTPKYLVTQMGNDKSIKCEQNLGHDTMYWYKQDSKKFLKIMFSYNNKELIINETVPNRFSPKSPDKAHLNLHINSLELGDSAVYFCASSQRGASEAFFGQGTRLTVV.

This sequence joins TRBV3-1 and TRBJ1-1, with a possible D match to TRBD1 (5 bases). Germline lookup yields CDR1 LGHDT and CDR2 YNNKEL (reference sequence). V was shortened by 9 bases and J by 0 bases, with 23 bases between the two germline ends. There are 17 residues in the CDR3. The CDR3 DNA reads TGTGCCAGTAGCAAGGAACCGGGGCTGGGGATGAACACTGAAGCTTTCTTT. Translation: CASSKEPGLGMNTEAFF.

The chain has TRBV25-1 and TRBJ1-2, with TRBD1 as a possible D gene (5 bases). CDR1 and CDR2 from the germline V gene are MGHDK and SYGVNS. This CDR3 has 15 amino acids. V was clipped by 4 bases and J by 7 bases, with 19 bases between them. The chain's CDR3 is CASSGLGRERVGYTF. CDR3 DNA: TGTGCCAGCAGTGGTCTAGGCAGGGAACGGGTTGGCTACACCTTC.

The rearrangement links TRBV27 to TRBJ2-5; 10 nucleotides line up with TRBD2. CDR1 and CDR2 from the germline V gene are MNHEY and SMNVEV (reference sequence). The CDR3 contains 16 residues. J lost 5 bases, V lost 2 bases, and 8 bases had no gene match. In DNA form, the CDR3 reads TGTGCCAGCAGTTTAAGGGCTAGCGGGAGTTCTGAGACCCAGTACTTC. Translation gives CASSLRASGSSETQYF.

V is TRBV28 and J is TRBJ1-4; 7 positions match TRBD1. Losses at the gene ends were 5 bases for V and 4 bases for J; bases not matched to a gene: 10. Per germline, CDR1 MDHEN and CDR2 SYDVKM. CDR3 size: 16 residues. The CDR3 loop reads CASSRTRGSGNEKLFF. CDR3 DNA: TGTGCCAGCAGTCGGACCAGGGGGTCGGGTAATGAAAAACTGTTTTTT.

V is TRBV30 and J is TRBJ1-5; D possibly corresponds to TRBD1 (6 bases). Germline CDR1 is GTSNPN and CDR2 is SVGIG (reference sequence). With 3 bases removed from V and 0 bases from J, the gap between germline ends came to 12 bases. The CDR3 is 15 amino acids. The CDR3 sequence: CAWSVGALSNQPQHF. Written as DNA, the CDR3 is TGTGCCTGGAGCGTGGGGGCCCTTAGCAATCAGCCCCAGCATTTT.

This clonotype has just one count. The chain links TRBV11-2 to TRBJ2-7, with 10 bases fitting TRBD2. J was trimmed by 6 bases and V by 4 bases; bases with no gene match: 9. Per the germline V gene, CDR1 is SGHAT and CDR2 is FQNNGV. The CDR3 contains 15 residues. CDR3 sequence: CASSYSGTSVAEQYF. Written as DNA, the CDR3 is TGTGCCAGCAGCTATTCCGGGACTAGCGTCGCCGAGCAGTACTTC.

The rearrangement uses TRBV6-1 and TRBJ2-3; D is unresolved. This CDR3 has 14 residues. V lost 3 bases to trimming and J lost 1 base, with 8 bases between them. CDR1 MNHNS and CDR2 SASEGT come from the germline V gene. For the CDR3, the DNA is TGTGCCAGCAGTGAGGGGTACGGCACAGATACGCAGTATTTT. Its translation: CASSEGYGTDTQYF.

The V gene is TRBV12-3 or TRBV12-4, the J gene TRBJ2-2; D may be TRBD1 (5 bases). The V end lost 6 bases, the J end lost 2 bases, and 13 bases lay between the germline ends. This CDR3 region has 15 residues. CDR3 residues: CASSLTETNTGELFF. The CDR3 region has the DNA TGTGCCAGCAGCCTGACAGAGACCAACACCGGGGAGCTGTTTTTT.

In its sample, this clonotype was seen once. V gene TRBV5-4 combines with J gene TRBJ2-1; 8 positions agree with TRBD2. The J segment lost 3 bases and the V segment lost 2 bases, leaving 4 bases of the junction unmatched. CDR3 length equals 15 residues. Germline CDR1 and CDR2: SGHNT and YYREEE (reference sequence). CDR3 sequence: CASSFTSGSYNEQFF. Written as DNA, the CDR3 is TGTGCCAGCAGCTTCACAAGCGGGAGCTACAATGAGCAGTTCTTC.

This chain connects TRBV24-1 to TRBJ2-1, with 10 bases fitting TRBD1. The CDR3 is 16 amino acids. Germline-derived CDR1 and CDR2 are KGHDR and SFDVKD. Losses at the gene ends were 1 base for V and 4 bases for J; bases not matched to a gene: 3. Written as DNA, the CDR3 is TGTGCCACCAGTGATTTAATGGACAGGGGGTACAATGAGCAGTTCTTC. Protein sequence: CATSDLMDRGYNEQFF.

The chain has TRBV11-2 and TRBJ2-3, with TRBD2 matching over 10 bases. Per the germline V gene, CDR1 is SGHAT and CDR2 is FQNNGV. Trimming took 5 bases from V and 2 from J; bases not matched to a gene: 4. The CDR3 has 15 amino acids. For the CDR3, the DNA is TGTGCCAGCAGCCAACTAGCGGGATTCACAGATACGCAGTATTTT. Its translation: CASSQLAGFTDTQYF.

The V and J genes are TRBV6-1 and TRBJ2-1; D is unresolved. The CDR3 covers 15 residues. V lost 6 bases and J 2 bases, leaving 14 bases between the germline ends. From germline, CDR1 is MNHNS and CDR2 SASEGT. In DNA form, the CDR3 reads TGTGCCAGCAGAGCCGGGTTCACCCCCTACAATGAGCAGTTCTTC. Translation: CASRAGFTPYNEQFF.

The chain combines TRBV12-3 or TRBV12-4 with TRBJ2-3; 7 nucleotides agree with TRBD1. With V trimmed by 6 bases and J by 1 base, 13 bases remained unmatched. This CDR3 is 17 amino acids long. As DNA, the CDR3 is TGTGCCAGCAGCACGGGGACAGTCATGGCGGGCACAGATACGCAGTATTTT. The encoded protein is CASSTGTVMAGTDTQYF.

This chain links TRBV7-3 with TRBJ2-1; tentatively, D is TRBD1 (6 bases). Germline loops: CDR1 SGHTA, CDR2 FQGTGA. V lost 5 bases and J 7 bases, leaving 9 bases between the germline ends. The CDR3 is 12 amino acids. CDR3 sequence: CASSAQGNEQFF. The CDR3 DNA sequence: TGTGCCAGCAGCGCCCAGGGGAATGAGCAGTTCTTC.

The genes are TRBV5-1 and TRBJ1-3; D remains unclear. This CDR3 comprises 13 residues. V was trimmed by 0 bases and J by 2 bases, leaving 3 bases between them. The germline V gene has CDR1 SGHRS and CDR2 YFSETQ. The CDR3 loop reads CASSLGTGNTIYF. As DNA, the CDR3 is TGCGCCAGCAGCTTGGGTACTGGAAACACCATATATTTT. The full variable domain, its missing parts supplied by reference TRBV5-1 and TRBJ1-3, is KAGVTQTPRYLIKTRGQQVTLSCSPISGHRSVSWYQQTPGQGLQFLFEYFSETQRNKGNFPGRFSGRQFSNSRSEMNVSTLELGDSALYLCASSLGTGNTIYFGEGSWLTVV.

V gene TRBV5-1 combines with J gene TRBJ2-2; perhaps D is TRBD1 or TRBD2 (5 bases each). Trimming removed 3 bases from V and 6 bases from J, with 18 bases in between. The CDR3 loop spans 16 amino acids. Germline assignment: CDR1 SGHRS and CDR2 YFSETQ. The DNA of the CDR3 is TGCGCCAGCAGCTCAACCTCTTTGACAGCGGCCGGGGAGCTGTTTTTT. Its translation: CASSSTSLTAAGELFF.